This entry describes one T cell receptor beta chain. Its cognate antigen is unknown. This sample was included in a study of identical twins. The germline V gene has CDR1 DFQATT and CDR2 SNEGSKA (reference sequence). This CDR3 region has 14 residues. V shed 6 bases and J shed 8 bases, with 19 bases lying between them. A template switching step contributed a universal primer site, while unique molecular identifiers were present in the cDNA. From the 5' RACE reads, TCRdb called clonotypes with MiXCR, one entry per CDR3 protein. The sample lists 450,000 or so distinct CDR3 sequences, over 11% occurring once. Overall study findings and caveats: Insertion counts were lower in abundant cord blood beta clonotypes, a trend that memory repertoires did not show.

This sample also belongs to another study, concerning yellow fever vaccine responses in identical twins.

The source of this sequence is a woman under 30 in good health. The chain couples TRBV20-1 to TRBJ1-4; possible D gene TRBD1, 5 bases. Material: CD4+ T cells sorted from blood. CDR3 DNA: TGCAGTGCCGGGGGGGACGCCGCGGGCGAAAAACTGTTTTTT. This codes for CSAGGDAAGEKLFF.